This T cell receptor (beta chain) was identified during a study of blood T cells in healthy people across ages. Germline-derived CDR1 and CDR2 are MDHEN and SYDVKM. The trim removed 8 bases at V and 0 bases at J, leaving 8 bases unmatched. The CDR3 is 15 residues long. Next came a second PCR, run for 7 to 11 cycles, which used a sample-barcoded 5' primer along with a J-beta primer mix. TCRdb fed the 5' RACE reads into MiXCR, producing one record per CDR3 protein. Of under 2,000,000 distinct CDR3 sequences in the sample, around 48% were seen once. Only a few counts were recorded for this clonotype. Its antigen is as yet unknown. Study results and limitations: Unsorted PBMC input precluded a conclusive naive versus antigen-experienced comparison.

The chain couples TRBV28 to TRBJ2-5; 8 positions match TRBD1. Material: blood. The sequence was collected from a woman aged 40 to 50 in good health. Written as DNA, the CDR3 is TGTGCCAGCCGACAGGGGTTGGGGTACCAAGAGACCCAGTACTTC. Protein: CASRQGLGYQETQYF.